The present T cell receptor beta chain was sequenced within a study of shared clonotypes between healthy human individuals. The donors were all Caucasian adults (living in Nashville, Tennessee). CDR1 and CDR2 (germline): SGDLS, YYNGEE. Trimming shortened V by 4 bases and J by 0 bases, and 14 bases separated the two germline ends. The CDR3 extends over 16 amino acids. Measured with immunoSEQ multiplex PCR; TCRdb has only the in-frame clones, and not every one. The data show over a million clones, around 95% seen once. The sequenced sample consisted of naive CD4+ T cells sorted from blood. This sample's subset: CD45RA+ positively selected. The TCR originated in a young man in good health. The chain recombines TRBV9 with TRBJ1-3; D gene unclear. The CDR3: CASSPPGGNSGNTIYF. For the CDR3, the DNA is TGTGCCAGCAGCCCCCCCGGCGGAAACTCTGGAAACACCATATATTTT.